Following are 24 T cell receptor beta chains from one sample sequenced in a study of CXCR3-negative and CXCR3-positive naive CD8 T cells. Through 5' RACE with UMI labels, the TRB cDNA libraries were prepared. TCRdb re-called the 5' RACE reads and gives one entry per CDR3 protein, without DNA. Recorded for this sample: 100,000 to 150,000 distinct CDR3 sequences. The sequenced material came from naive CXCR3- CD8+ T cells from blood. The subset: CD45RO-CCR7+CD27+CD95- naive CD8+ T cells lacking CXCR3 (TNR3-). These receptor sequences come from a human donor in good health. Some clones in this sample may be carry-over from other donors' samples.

CDR3 sequence reads: CASSTASGETYNEQFF. The chain recombines TRBV12-3 or TRBV12-4 with TRBJ2-1; TCRdb proposes TRBD2, but this gene call is untestable without DNA. This CDR3 has 16 amino acids.

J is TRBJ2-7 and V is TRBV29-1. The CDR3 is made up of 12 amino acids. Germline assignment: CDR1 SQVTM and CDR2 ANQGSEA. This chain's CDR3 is CSVCMGSYEQYF.

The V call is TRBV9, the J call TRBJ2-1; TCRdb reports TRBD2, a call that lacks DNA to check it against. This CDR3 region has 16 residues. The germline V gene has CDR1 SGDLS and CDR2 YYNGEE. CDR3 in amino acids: CASSAEAGGAGNEQFF. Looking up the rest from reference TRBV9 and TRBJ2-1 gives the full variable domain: DSGVTQTPKHLITATGQRVTLRCSPRSGDLSVYWYQQSLDQGLQFLIQYYNGEERAKGNILERFSAQQFPDLHSELNLSSLELGDSALYFCASSAEAGGAGNEQFFGPGTRLTVL.

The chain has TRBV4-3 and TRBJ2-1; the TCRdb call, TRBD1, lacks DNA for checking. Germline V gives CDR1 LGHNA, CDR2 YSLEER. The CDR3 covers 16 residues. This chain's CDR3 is CASTHSHAGTGDEQFF.

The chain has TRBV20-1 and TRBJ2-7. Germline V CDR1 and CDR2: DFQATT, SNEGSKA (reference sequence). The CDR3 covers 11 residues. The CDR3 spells CSAGLGYEQYF.

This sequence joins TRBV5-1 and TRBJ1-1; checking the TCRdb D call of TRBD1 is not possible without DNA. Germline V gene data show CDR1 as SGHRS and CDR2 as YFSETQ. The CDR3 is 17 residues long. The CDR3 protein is CASSGGVGAVLNTEAFF.

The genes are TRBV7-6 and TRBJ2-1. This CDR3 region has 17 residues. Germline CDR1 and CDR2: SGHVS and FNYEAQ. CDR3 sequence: CASSLATGYASYNEQFF.

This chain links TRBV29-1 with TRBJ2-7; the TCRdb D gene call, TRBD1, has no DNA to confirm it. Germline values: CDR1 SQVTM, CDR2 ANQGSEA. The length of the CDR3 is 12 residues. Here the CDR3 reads CSALGGTNEQYF.

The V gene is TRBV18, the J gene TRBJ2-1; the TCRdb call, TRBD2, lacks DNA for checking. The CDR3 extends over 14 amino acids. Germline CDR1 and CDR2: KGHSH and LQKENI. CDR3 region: CASSSSGTYNEQFF. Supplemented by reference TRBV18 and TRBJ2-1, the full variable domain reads NAGVMQNPRHLVRRRGQEARLRCSPMKGHSHVYWYRQLPEEGLKFMVYLQKENIIDESGMPKERFSAEFPKEGPSILRIQQVVRGDSAAYFCASSSSGTYNEQFFGPGTRLTVL.

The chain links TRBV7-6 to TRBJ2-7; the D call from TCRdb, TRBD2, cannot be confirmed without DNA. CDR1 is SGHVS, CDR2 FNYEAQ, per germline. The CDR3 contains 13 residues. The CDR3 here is CASSPSEGHEQYF.

CDR3 loop: CASSLDVWGEQYF. The rearrangement links TRBV7-9 to TRBJ2-7. Germline CDR1 SEHNR, CDR2 FQNEAQ (reference sequence). The CDR3 contains 13 residues.

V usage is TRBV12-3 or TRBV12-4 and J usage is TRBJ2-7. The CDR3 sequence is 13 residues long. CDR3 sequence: CASSYSGRYLQYF.

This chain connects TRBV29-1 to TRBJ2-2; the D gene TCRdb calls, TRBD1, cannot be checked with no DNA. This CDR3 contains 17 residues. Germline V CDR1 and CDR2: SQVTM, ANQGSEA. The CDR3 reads CSVGDRGLLANTGELFF.

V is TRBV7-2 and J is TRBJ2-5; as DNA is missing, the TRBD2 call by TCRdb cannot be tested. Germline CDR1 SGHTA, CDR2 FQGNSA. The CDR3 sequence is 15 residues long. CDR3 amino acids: CASSSTSGGKETQYF.

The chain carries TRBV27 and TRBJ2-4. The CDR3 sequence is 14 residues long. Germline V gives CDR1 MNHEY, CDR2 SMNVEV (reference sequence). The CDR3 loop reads CASSLAGVKNIQYF.

CDR3 sequence reads: CASSGGDREVDEQFF. The V call is TRBV2, the J call TRBJ2-1; TCRdb indicates TRBD1, and absent DNA this call remains unverified. CDR3 length: 15 residues. Germline V gives CDR1 SNHLY, CDR2 FYNNEI.

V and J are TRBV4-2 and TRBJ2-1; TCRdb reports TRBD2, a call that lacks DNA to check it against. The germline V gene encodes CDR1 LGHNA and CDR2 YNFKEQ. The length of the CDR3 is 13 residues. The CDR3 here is CASRIAGGGEQFF.

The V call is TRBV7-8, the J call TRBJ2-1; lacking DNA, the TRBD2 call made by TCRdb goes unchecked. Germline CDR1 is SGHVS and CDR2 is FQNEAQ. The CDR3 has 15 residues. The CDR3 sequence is CASSFKRGAVNEQFF.

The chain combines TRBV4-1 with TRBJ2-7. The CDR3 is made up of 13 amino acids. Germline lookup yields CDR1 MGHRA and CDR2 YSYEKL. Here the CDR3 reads CASSQDRFYEQYF.

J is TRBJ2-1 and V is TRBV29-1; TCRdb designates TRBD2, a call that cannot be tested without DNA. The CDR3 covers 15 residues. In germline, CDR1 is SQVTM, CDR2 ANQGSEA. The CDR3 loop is CSVEASGRWDNEQFF.

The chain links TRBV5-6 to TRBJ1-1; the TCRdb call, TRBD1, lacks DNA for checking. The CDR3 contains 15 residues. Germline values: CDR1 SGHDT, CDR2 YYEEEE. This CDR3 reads CASSLRAGAGTEAFF.

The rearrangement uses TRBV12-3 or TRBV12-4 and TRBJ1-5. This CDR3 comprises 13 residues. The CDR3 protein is CASSFSQNQPQHF.

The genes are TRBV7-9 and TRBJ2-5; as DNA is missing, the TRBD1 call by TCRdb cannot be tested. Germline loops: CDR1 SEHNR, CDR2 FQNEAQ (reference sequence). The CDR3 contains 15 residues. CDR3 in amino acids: CASSLSGQGAETQYF.

CDR3: CSGRRGYNEQFF. The rearrangement links TRBV29-1 to TRBJ2-1. Germline CDR1 and CDR2: SQVTM and ANQGSEA. This CDR3 spans 12 amino acids.